Shown below are 3 T cell receptor beta chains from a single sample sequenced in a study of tumor-infiltrating lymphocytes in primary liver carcinoma. Making TCR beta cDNA involved around 500 ng total RNA and a constant-region primer. Three rounds of nested multiplex PCR with slightly modified ARM-PCR produced TCR beta libraries. For 10 cycles apiece, the opening two PCR rounds ran with TRBV1-TRBV30 forward primers and a C-beta reverse primer. TCRdb analysed the multiplex PCR reads with MiXCR anew, one entry per CDR3 protein. The data contain about 180,000 distinct CDR3 sequences, about 60% of them singletons. Germline DNA was also extracted, and blood RNA derived from unsorted whole blood. Sequencing input: peripheral blood. These receptors were collected from a man in his forties with primary liver carcinoma and hepatitis B virus infection.

This clonotype has a count of ten or more. The chain recombines TRBV11-3 with TRBJ2-1; 8 bases match TRBD2. Trimming cost V 4 bases and J 3 bases; bases outside gene matches: 5. Germline V gene lookup returns CDR1 SGHNT and CDR2 YENEEA. The CDR3 is 15 amino acids. The CDR3 reads CASSSSGPYYNEQFF. CDR3 DNA: TGTGCCAGCAGCTCTAGCGGGCCCTACTACAATGAGCAGTTCTTC.

This clonotype was observed a single time. The junction departs from the called germline gene at one end, perhaps through a read error. The rearrangement uses TRBV11-1 and TRBJ2-7; D gene unclear. Germline V gene lookup returns CDR1 SGHAT and CDR2 FQDESV (reference sequence). This CDR3 region has 15 residues. As DNA, the CDR3 is TGTGCCAGCAACTTAGAATCAAATGTCTCCTACGAGCAGTGCTTC. This codes for CASNLESNVSYEQCF.

CDR3 residues: CASSPHIGGGGQETQYF. DNA of the CDR3: TGTGCCAGCAGCCCCCACATAGGAGGGGGAGGCCAAGAGACCCAGTACTTC. The rearrangement uses TRBV5-4 and TRBJ2-5; perhaps D is TRBD1 or TRBD2 (6 bases each). V dropped 4 bases and J dropped 1 base, with 20 bases sitting between them. The CDR3 runs 17 residues. The germline V gene encodes CDR1 SGHNT and CDR2 YYREEE (reference sequence).